This record concerns one TCR beta chain sequence. Which antigen it targets is not known. Base qualities are not provided; no much larger clone lies one nucleotide away. The immunoSEQ Assay was used to sequence TCRbeta CDR3 regions. After extraction, genomic DNA underwent amplification by bias-controlled multiplex PCR, followed by high-throughput sequencing. As for the original processing: To quantify the absolute abundance of each unique TCRbeta CDR3 region, sequences were collapsed and filtered. T cell fraction was estimated by normalization of TCRbeta template counts to usable DNA, with usable DNA being measured through amplification of reference genes present in all nucleated cells. Repertoire TCRs were annotated as SARS-CoV-2-specific by exact matching of V gene, CDR3 amino acid sequence and J gene to a known reactive TCR set. The reference SARS-CoV-2 TCR set was derived from MIRA and filtered for enrichment in COVID-19-positive ImmuneCODE repertoires, a step that removed public or cross-reactive TCRs. Drawing on the MIRA antigens, annotated TCRs were analysed further at the level of specific ORF or position within ORF. Depth was the summed frequency of annotated unique rearrangements, while breadth was defined as annotated unique rearrangements over total unique productive rearrangements. Two-sided Wilcoxon rank-sum tests were used to compare TCR breadth between groups. TCRdb stores this immuneACCESS table with in-frame sequences only. Part of the clones is absent; in the studies checked, under half of the shortfall reflects unresolved V genes, and no reason is known for the rest. V, J and clone size are taken as reported in that table, and D and trimming were inferred from the DNA itself. The sample data list about 450,000 clones, and nearly 90% of these were observed just once. The ten biggest clones cover approximately 2.5% of the sample.

The sample comes from a study of Ad26.COV2.S vaccination and SARS-CoV-2 variants listed by TCRdb under 2021. In the study overall: Vaccine-arm donors were drawn from COV1001, a multicentre, randomized, double-blind, placebo-controlled phase I-IIa trial of Ad26.COV2.S in healthy adults. Ad26.COV2.S was administered intramuscularly at 5 x 10^10 or 1 x 10^11 viral particles, either as a single shot or as two shots given 56 days apart. TCRbeta repertoire sequencing was used to assess the specificity and breadth of SARS-CoV-2-reactive T cell receptors after Ad26.COV2.S vaccination. A total of about 30 samples were included in the TCR-sequenced set, comprising around 19 Ad26.COV2.S vaccine recipients, 5 placebo recipients and 8 SARS-CoV-2 convalescent individuals. Trial participants were randomized into five groups of five: low-dose or high-dose Ad26.COV2.S given once or twice, or placebo on both occasions. Throughout the experiments and outcome assessment, investigators stayed blinded to trial group allocation.

Broader findings and caveats from the paper: The study was not powered for comparison of responses between vaccine doses or regimens. According to the authors, total T cell responses may have been underestimated by the TCR breadth and depth analyses. Higher spike-specific TCR breadth was observed in Ad26.COV2.S recipients than in placebo recipients (P = 0.0014). After vaccination, substantial breadth of spike-specific CD8+ and CD4+ T cell responses was reported. Comparable non-spike TCR breadth was observed between vaccine and placebo recipients, consistent with only spike being contained in the vaccine.

In light of the paper, this sample's treatment or condition label describes: approximately 18 received Ad26.COV2.S at low or high dose, single or two shots; about 5 received placebo; per-sample allocation not given. Repertoires of vaccine and placebo recipients were sequenced from samples collected on day 63 after the first injection. Cohort 1b enrolled roughly 25 adults aged 18-55 years at a single site in Boston, USA, between 29 July and 7 August 2020. Ad26.COV2.S consisted of a replication-incompetent adenovirus type 26 vector by which a prefusion-stabilized SARS-CoV-2 spike protein from the original Wuhan strain was expressed. This clonotype was sampled from a person aged 18 to 59 who received the Ad26.COV2.S COVID-19 vaccine or a placebo. The sample in question was peripheral blood, obtained in a trial of Ad26.COV2.S vaccine versus placebo.

The DNA is as follows: TGTGCCAGCAGCATTACCGCCGGGACAGGGGGAGGAGAGACCCAGTACTTC. Translated, this gives CASSITAGTGGGETQYF. The V gene is TRBV7-9 and the J gene is TRBJ2-5, with 11 bases aligning to TRBD1. Clipping removes 5 bases from V and 4 bases from J, with 12 as the unmatched junction base count. From the cysteine through the phenylalanine, the CDR3 covers 17 amino acids. The kept DNA is CDR3 alone, 51 bases in frame from the first base. CDR1 SEHNR and CDR2 FQNEAQ were looked up in the germline V gene (reference sequence). Full variable domain (CDR3 extended with the reference TRBV7-9 and TRBJ2-5 proteins): DTGVSQNPRHKITKRGQNVTFRCDPISEHNRLYWYRQTLGQGPEFLTYFQNEAQLEKSRLLSDRFSAERPKGSFSTLEIQRTEQGDSAMYLCASSITAGTGGGETQYFGPGTRLLVL.